This TCR beta chain was obtained from a study of CD8+CD57+ T cells in acquired aplastic anemia. Overall study: The mean DNA yield obtained from sorted CD4+ and CD8+ cells came to 3 to 4 ug.

Selection for sequencing was limited to patients who had shown CD8+CD57+ cell expansion by flow cytometry. Therapy had not been given to patients before blood sampling. Genomic DNA, serving as template, underwent TCR beta VDJ and CDR3 profiling. One entry per CDR3 protein results from TCRdb running MiXCR on the reads. Among just over 200,000 distinct CDR3 sequences listed, roughly 60% were seen once. On this clonotype: What it recognizes is unknown.

The V gene lost 3 bases and the J gene lost 5 bases, with 17 bases spanning the gap. This CDR3 contains 15 residues. Germline assignment: CDR1 LNHNV and CDR2 YYDKDF (reference sequence). General study points: There were roughly 30 CD8+ CDR3 sequences that occurred in both patients and controls.

The receptor was isolated from a human donor with aplastic anemia. V gene TRBV15 combines with J gene TRBJ2-7; TRBD1 is a possible D gene (6 bases). Sample: sorted CD4+, CD8+, or CD8+CD57+ T cells (not recorded which) from PBMCs. CDR3 sequence: CATSSSPTGSHEQYF. The CDR3 nucleotides are TGTGCCACCAGCAGCTCCCCCACAGGGTCCCACGAGCAGTACTTC.